This TCR beta chain was sequenced in a study of blood T cell repertoires in COVID-19. Background on the study: Whether acute or convalescent, the COVID-19 samples came from the United States, Italy and Spain.

Which cohort a participant joined came from the clinical history participants gave. What the recovered Cohort 3 donors had was two negative PCRs, clearance, or symptom resolution. Germline V CDR1 and CDR2: SNHLY, FYNNEI. This CDR3 region has 15 residues. With 6 bases removed from V and 5 bases from J, the gap between germline ends came to 19 bases. Original analysis: Reference gene primer amplification gave estimated nucleated cell counts. Profiling relied on immunoSEQ multiplex PCR, and the TCRdb table lists in-frame clones only, not all of them. The V and J calls and clone size come from that table; D and trimming were worked out from the DNA. The sample yields around 300,000 clones, roughly nine tenths seen once. There are a few counts of this clone.

V and J are TRBV2 and TRBJ1-2, with D perhaps TRBD1 (6 bases). Material for sequencing was PBMCs or T cells enriched from blood (not recorded which). This sequence originates from a woman aged 40-49 years who had recovered from COVID-19. The CDR3 nucleotides read TGTGCCAGCAGGCCCCAGGGGCTGAGGGATTATGGCTACACCTTC. The encoded protein is CASRPQGLRDYGYTF.